This record concerns one T cell receptor beta chain sequence. Its specificity is not known. This specimen belongs to a study of vaccination effects on CD4 cells after COVID-19. Regarding the study as a whole: Only 1 of 255 vaccine-induced clones from healthy vaccinees cross-reacted with common cold coronaviruses.

The germline CDR1 and CDR2 sequences are SGHVS and FQNEAQ. V lost 1 base and J lost 0, with 13 bases in between. CDR3 length equals 16 residues. Method: immunoSEQ multiplex PCR; TCRdb's copy keeps in-frame clones and lacks some. Of approximately 23,000 clones listed, about 70% are singletons. Before sequencing, viral peptide pools were used by the ViraFEST assay to expand antigen-specific CD4+ T cells. A 10-day culture period preceded the isolation of CD4+ T cells. Each participant was administered two doses of either the BNT162b2 or the mRNA-1273 vaccine. Researchers reported culturing a few million PBMC in each well, adding around 10 IU/ml IL-2 and 10 ug/ml peptides.

The origin of this receptor is a human donor who received a COVID-19 vaccine. Sequenced material: CD4+ T cells from PBMCs cultured with SARS-CoV-2 spike peptides, taken after COVID-19 vaccination. The rearrangement links TRBV7-8 to TRBJ2-7, with a tentative D call TRBD1 (6 bases). DNA of the CDR3: TGTGCCAGCAGCTTAGGGTCAGGGGCTCACTCCTACGAGCAGTACTTC. Translated, it gives CASSLGSGAHSYEQYF.